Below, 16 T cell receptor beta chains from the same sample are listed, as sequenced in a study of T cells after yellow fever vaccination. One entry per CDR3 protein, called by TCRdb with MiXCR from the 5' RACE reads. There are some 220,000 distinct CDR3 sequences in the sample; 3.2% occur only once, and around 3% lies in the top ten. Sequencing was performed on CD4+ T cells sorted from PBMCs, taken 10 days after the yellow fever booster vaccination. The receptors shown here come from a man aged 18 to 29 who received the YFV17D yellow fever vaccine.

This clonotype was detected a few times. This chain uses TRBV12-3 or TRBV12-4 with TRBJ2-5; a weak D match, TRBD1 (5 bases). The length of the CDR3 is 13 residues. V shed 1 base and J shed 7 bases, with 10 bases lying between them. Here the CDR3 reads CASSLGQGWTQYF. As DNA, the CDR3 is TGTGCCAGCAGTTTAGGGCAGGGTTGGACCCAGTACTTC.

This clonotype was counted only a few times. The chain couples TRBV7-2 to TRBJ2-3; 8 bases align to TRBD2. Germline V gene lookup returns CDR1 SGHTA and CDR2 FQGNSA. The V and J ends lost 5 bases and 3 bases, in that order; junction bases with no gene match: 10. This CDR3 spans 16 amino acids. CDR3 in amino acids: CASSPPRGARTDTQYF. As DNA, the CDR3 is TGTGCCAGCAGCCCCCCGCGGGGGGCTCGGACAGATACGCAGTATTTT.

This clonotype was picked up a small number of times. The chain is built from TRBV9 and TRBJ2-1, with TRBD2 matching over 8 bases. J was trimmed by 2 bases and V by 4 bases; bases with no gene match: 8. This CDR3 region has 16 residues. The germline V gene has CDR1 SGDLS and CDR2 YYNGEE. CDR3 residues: CASSPKVGGAYNEQFF. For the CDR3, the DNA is TGTGCCAGCAGCCCGAAGGTCGGGGGGGCCTACAATGAGCAGTTCTTC.

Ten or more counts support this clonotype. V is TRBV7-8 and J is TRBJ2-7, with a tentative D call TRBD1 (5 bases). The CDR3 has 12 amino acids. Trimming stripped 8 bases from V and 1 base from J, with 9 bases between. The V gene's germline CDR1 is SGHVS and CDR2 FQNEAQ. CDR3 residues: CASGQGSYEQYF. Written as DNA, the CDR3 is TGTGCCAGCGGACAAGGGTCCTACGAGCAGTACTTC. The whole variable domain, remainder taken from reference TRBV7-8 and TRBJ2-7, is GAGVSQSPRYKVAKRGQDVALRCDPISGHVSLFWYQQALGQGPEFLTYFQNEAQLDKSGLPSDRFFAERPEGSVSTLKIQRTQQEDSAVYLCASGQGSYEQYFGPGTRLTVT.

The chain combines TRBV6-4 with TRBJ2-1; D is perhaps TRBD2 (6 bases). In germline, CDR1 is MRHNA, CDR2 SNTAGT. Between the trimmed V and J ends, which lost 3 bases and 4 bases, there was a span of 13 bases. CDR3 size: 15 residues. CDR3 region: CASSENGLSYNEQFF. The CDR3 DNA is TGTGCCAGCAGTGAAAATGGACTATCTTACAATGAGCAGTTCTTC.

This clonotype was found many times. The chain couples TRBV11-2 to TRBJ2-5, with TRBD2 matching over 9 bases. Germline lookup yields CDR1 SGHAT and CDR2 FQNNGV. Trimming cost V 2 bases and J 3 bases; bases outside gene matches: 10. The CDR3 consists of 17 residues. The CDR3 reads CASSLRRGGREEETQYF. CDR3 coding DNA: TGTGCCAGCAGCTTAAGGCGGGGGGGCCGGGAAGAAGAGACCCAGTACTTC.

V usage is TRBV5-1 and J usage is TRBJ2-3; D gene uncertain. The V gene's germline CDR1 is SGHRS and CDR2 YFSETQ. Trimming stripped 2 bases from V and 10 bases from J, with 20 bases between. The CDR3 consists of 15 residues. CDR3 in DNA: TGCGCCAGCAGCTTCGGCGACTCCCTACAGCCCGCGCAGTATTTT. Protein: CASSFGDSLQPAQYF.

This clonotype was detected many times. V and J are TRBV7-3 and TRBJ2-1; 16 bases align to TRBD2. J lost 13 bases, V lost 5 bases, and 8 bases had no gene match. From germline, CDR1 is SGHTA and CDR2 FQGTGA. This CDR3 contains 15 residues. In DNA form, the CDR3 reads TGTGCCAGCAGCCAGGGACTAGCGGGGGGGCGAGAACAGTTCTTC. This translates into CASSQGLAGGREQFF.

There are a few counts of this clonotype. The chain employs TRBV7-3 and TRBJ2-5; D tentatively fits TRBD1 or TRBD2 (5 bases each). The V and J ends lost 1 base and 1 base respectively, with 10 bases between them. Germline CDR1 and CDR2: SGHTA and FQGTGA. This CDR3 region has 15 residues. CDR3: CASSLNSGGQETQYF. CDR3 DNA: TGTGCCAGCAGCTTAAATTCTGGGGGCCAAGAGACCCAGTACTTC.

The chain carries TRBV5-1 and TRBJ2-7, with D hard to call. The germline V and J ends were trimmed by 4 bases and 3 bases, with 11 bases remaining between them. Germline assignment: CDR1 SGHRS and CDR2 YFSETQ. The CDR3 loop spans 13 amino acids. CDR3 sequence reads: CASSLGGRYEQYF. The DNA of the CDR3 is TGCGCCAGCAGCCTCGGTGGGCGCTACGAGCAGTACTTC.

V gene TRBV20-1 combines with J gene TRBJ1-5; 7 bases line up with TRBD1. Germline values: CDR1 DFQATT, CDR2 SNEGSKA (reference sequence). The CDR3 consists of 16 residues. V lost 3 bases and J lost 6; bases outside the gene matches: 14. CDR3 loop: CSARGPHRGRGQPQHF. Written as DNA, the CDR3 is TGCAGTGCTAGGGGCCCCCACAGGGGTCGGGGTCAGCCCCAGCATTTT.

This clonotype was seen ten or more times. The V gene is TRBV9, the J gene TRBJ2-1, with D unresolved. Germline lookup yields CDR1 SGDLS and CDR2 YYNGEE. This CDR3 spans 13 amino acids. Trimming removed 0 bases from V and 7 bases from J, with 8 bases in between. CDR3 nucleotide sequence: TGTGCCAGCAGCGTAGGGGCTGGGAATGAGCAGTTCTTC. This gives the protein CASSVGAGNEQFF.

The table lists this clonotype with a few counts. The CDR3 DNA follows: TGTGCCATCAGTGACCGCCCCGAGGTAGGCTACACCTTC. Its translation is CAISDRPEVGYTF. The chain recombines TRBV10-3 with TRBJ1-2; D not certain. V was cut by 3 bases and J by 8 bases, with 13 bases left in between. CDR1 and CDR2 from the germline V gene are ENHRY and SYGVKD. This CDR3 contains 13 residues.

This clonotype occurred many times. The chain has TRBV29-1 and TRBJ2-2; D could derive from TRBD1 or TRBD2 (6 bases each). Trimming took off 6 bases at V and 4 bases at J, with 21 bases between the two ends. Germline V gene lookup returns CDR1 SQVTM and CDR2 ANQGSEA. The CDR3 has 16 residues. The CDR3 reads CSVGPPGAAGTGELFF. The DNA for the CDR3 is TGCAGCGTCGGTCCCCCGGGGGCAGCTGGCACCGGGGAGCTGTTTTTT.

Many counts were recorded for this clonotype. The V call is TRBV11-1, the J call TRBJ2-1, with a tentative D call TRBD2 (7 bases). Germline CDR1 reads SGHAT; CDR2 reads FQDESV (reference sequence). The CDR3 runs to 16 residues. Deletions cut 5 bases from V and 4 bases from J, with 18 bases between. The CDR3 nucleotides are TGTGCCAGCAGCCCAGGGGCGCTAGCGGATTACAATGAGCAGTTCTTC. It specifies CASSPGALADYNEQFF.

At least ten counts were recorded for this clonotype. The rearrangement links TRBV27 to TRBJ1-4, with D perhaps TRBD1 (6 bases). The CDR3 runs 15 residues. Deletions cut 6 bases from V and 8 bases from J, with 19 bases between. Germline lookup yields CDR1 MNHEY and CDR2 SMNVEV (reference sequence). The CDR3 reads CASRPGGGAGEKLFF. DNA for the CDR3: TGTGCCAGCAGACCCGGGGGGGGCGCAGGGGAAAAACTGTTTTTT.